The source of this T cell receptor (beta chain) is a study of blood T cell repertoires in COVID-19. Profiled with immunoSEQ multiplex PCR; TCRdb holds only in-frame clones, not every one. The sample has 85,000 to 100,000 clones, 72% seen once. The CDR3 consists of 15 residues. Germline assignment: CDR1 MNHEY and CDR2 SVGEGT. After removal of 6 bases from V and 2 bases from J, the junction contained 7 bases not matched to a gene. This chain connects TRBV6-2 or TRBV6-3 to TRBJ2-5; 9 bases map to TRBD1. This receptor was identified in a woman in her fifties or sixties in a cohort sampled during active or convalescent COVID-19. The specimen sequenced was peripheral blood. CDR3 DNA: TGTGCCAGCAGCCGGGACAGGGCCCTTCAAGAGACCCAGTACTTC. Its protein product is CASSRDRALQETQYF.